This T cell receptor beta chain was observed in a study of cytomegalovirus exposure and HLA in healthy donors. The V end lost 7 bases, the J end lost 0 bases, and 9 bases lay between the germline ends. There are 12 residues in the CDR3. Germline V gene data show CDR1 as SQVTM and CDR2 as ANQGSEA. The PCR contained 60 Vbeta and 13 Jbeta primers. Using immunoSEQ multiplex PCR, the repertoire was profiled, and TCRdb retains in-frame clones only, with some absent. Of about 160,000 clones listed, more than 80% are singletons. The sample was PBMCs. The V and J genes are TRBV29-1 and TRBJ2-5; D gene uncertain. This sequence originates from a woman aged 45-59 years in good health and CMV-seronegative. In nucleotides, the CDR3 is TGCAGCGCCCTTGAGAACCAAGAGACCCAGTACTTC. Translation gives CSALENQETQYF.